These 7 T cell receptor beta chains share one sample of origin, sequenced in a study of T cell responses to AZD1222 COVID-19 vaccine. Assay used: immunoSEQ multiplex PCR; TCRdb lists only in-frame clones, some missing. The sample carries 130,000 or so clones, 90% to 95% recorded once. The sample consisted of peripheral blood, taken on day 0 of AZD1222 vaccination. The receptors originated from an adult in good health.

The V call is TRBV11-3, the J call TRBJ1-6; D not resolved. Per the germline V gene, CDR1 is SGHNT and CDR2 is YENEEA. This CDR3 region has 15 residues. Trimming left V 6 bases short and J 0 bases short, with 9 bases between. CDR3 protein: CASSIRSSYNSPLHF. CDR3 nucleotides: TGTGCCAGCAGTATCAGGAGCTCCTATAATTCACCCCTCCACTTT.

The chain couples TRBV10-3 to TRBJ1-2; D not resolved. The CDR3 sequence is 12 residues long. CDR1 is ENHRY and CDR2 is SYGVKD in the germline V gene. V gave up 6 bases and J gave up 8 bases, with 13 bases separating them. CDR3 DNA: TGTGCCATCAGGGGCTCGCGCGGGGGCTACACCTTC. Amino acids: CAIRGSRGGYTF.

The chain carries TRBV27 and TRBJ1-2; no definite D call. The CDR3 is 14 amino acids. The ends were cut back, 3 bases at V and 4 bases at J, with 12 bases in the middle. The V gene's germline CDR1 is MNHEY and CDR2 SMNVEV (reference sequence). CDR3 nucleotide sequence: TGTGCCAGCAGTTTCAAAGGCGCCGGCTATGGCTACACCTTC. It translates to CASSFKGAGYGYTF.

Here the CDR3 reads CASSLTGEQPQHF. In DNA, the CDR3 is TGTGCCAGCAGCTTAACGGGAGAACAGCCCCAGCATTTT. The chain uses TRBV7-3 and TRBJ1-5; D not certain. V was trimmed by 0 bases and J by 7 bases, leaving 7 bases between them. The V gene's germline CDR1 is SGHTA and CDR2 FQGTGA. The CDR3 contains 13 residues. The entire variable domain, with the rest obtained from reference TRBV7-3 and TRBJ1-5, is as follows: GAGVSQTPSNKVTEKGKYVELRCDPISGHTALYWYRQSLGQGPEFLIYFQGTGAADDSGLPNDRFFAVRPEGSVSTLKIQRTERGDSAVYLCASSLTGEQPQHFGDGTRLSIL.

The J gene is TRBJ2-7, the V gene TRBV9; D possibly uses TRBD1 or TRBD2 (5 bases each). There are 16 residues in the CDR3. V was cut by 4 bases and J by 6 bases, with 23 bases left in between. Germline V gives CDR1 SGDLS, CDR2 YYNGEE. CDR3 coding DNA: TGTGCCAGCAGCACCCGCGCGCCCGCGGTGAGGGGCGAGCAGTACTTC. This codes for CASSTRAPAVRGEQYF.

This chain uses TRBV30 with TRBJ2-1; the match to TRBD2 covers 13 bases. V was pared by 0 bases and J by 4 bases, with 0 bases of the junction left unmatched. CDR1 GTSNPN and CDR2 SVGIG come from the germline V gene (reference sequence). This CDR3 is built from 15 residues. CDR3 sequence (DNA): TGTGCCTGGAGTGTACTAGCGGGAGGGTACAATGAGCAGTTCTTC. Translated, it gives CAWSVLAGGYNEQFF.

The gene calls are TRBV6-5 and TRBJ1-1; a weak D match, TRBD1 (6 bases). With 2 bases removed from V and 7 bases from J, the gap between germline ends came to 11 bases. The germline CDR1 and CDR2 sequences are MNHEY and SVGAGI. CDR3 size: 13 residues. CDR3 amino acids: CASSYDRFSEAFF. The CDR3 nucleotides are TGTGCCAGCAGTTACGACAGGTTTAGTGAAGCTTTCTTT.